This TCR beta chain comes out of a study of T cell repertoires in cytomegalovirus infection. Across the whole study: CMV epitopes in the study were HLA-C-restricted (recently identified) and HLA-B-restricted (well studied). Matching HLA type and CMV infection were both indicated by public TCR beta signatures. Study observations and caveats: Summed public TCR beta family frequency identified CMV carriers bearing the relevant HLA. HLA-C-restricted CMV-specific TCR beta clonotypes were dominant in the ex vivo response.

The V gene's germline CDR1 is MNHEY and CDR2 SVGEGT. CDR3 length: 13 amino acids. V lost 3 bases, J lost 8 bases, and 13 bases lay in between. TCRdb ran MiXCR on the reads and lists one entry per CDR3 protein. The table records nearly 700,000 distinct CDR3 sequences, approximately 33% of them present only once. This clonotype was counted between two and nine times. No antigen is known for it. The V call is TRBV6-2 or TRBV6-3, the J call TRBJ1-2; D is uncertain. The material sequenced was cultured PBMCs, taken from culture after CMV antigen stimulation. The TCR sequence derives from a human donor in good health (CMV status not recorded). Some clones in this sample may be carry-over from other donors' samples. The CDR3: CASSYSGIGGYTF. DNA for the CDR3: TGTGCCAGCAGTTATTCCGGAATCGGCGGCTACACCTTC.